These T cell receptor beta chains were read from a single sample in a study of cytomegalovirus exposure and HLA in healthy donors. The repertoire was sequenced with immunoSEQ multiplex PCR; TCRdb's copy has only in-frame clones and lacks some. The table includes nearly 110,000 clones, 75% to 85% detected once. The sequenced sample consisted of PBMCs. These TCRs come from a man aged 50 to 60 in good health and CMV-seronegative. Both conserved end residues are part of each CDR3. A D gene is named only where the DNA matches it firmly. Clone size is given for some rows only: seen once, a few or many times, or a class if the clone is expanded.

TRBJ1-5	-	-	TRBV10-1	TGCGCCAGCAGTGTAACTCTCACTGGAGGCAATCAGCCCCAGCATTTT	CASSVTLTGGNQPQHF
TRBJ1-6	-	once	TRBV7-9	TGTGCCAGCAGATCAGACAGGCAGAATTCACCCCTCCACTTT	CASRSDRQNSPLHF
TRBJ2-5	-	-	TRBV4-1	TGCGCCAGCAGCCCCACGTCAGGGCGAGAGACCCAGTACTTC	CASSPTSGRETQYF
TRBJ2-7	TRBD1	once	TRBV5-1	TGCGCCAGCAGCTTGGTCGCCGACAGGGTTAGAGGCGAGCAGTACTTC	CASSLVADRVRGEQYF
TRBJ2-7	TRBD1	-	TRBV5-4	TGTGCCAGCGGGGTTAGGACAGGTAACTACGAGCAGTACTTC	CASGVRTGNYEQYF
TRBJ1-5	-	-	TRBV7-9	TGTGCCAGCAGCGGGTCGGGGCCCCAGCATTTT	CASSGSGPQHF
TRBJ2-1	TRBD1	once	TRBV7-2	TGTGCCAGCAGCTCGACAGGGCCCAATGAGCAGTTCTTC	CASSSTGPNEQFF
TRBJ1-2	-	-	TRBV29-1	TGCAGCGTGGGCTCAGGGATGGACTATGGCTACACCTTC	CSVGSGMDYGYTF
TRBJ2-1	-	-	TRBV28	TGTGCCTCCTACCCGACAGGACCCTACAATGAGCAGTTCTTC	CASYPTGPYNEQFF
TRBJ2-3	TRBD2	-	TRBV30	TGTGCCTGGAGTCTAGCGGGGGGAAGCACAGATACGCAGTATTTT	CAWSLAGGSTDTQYF
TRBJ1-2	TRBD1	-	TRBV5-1	TGCGCCAGCAGCCCCCCTGGGACAGGCAACTATGGCTACACCTTC	CASSPPGTGNYGYTF